The 4 T cell receptor beta chains in this list originate from one sample, sequenced in a study of blood T cell repertoires in COVID-19. Assay used: immunoSEQ multiplex PCR; TCRdb lists only in-frame clones, some missing. The top ten clones hold about 3.2% of a sample with some 150,000 clones, roughly 89% of them seen once. Input material: peripheral blood. The receptor source for this set is a man aged 60 to 75 with active or convalescent COVID-19.

V usage is TRBV12-3 or TRBV12-4 and J usage is TRBJ2-5; D not certain. The CDR3 length is 13 residues. V lost 6 bases, J lost 3 bases, and 11 bases lay in between. The CDR3 region has the DNA TGTGCCAGCAGGACCCCGAGCGAAGAGACCCAGTACTTC. As protein: CASRTPSEETQYF.

J is TRBJ2-7 and V is TRBV4-1, with 7 nucleotides matching TRBD2. Germline values: CDR1 MGHRA, CDR2 YSYEKL. The CDR3 loop spans 15 amino acids. The trim removed 3 bases at V and 5 bases at J, leaving 10 bases unmatched. CDR3 sequence (DNA): TGCGCCAGCAGCCACCCGGGCGGGAGTTCCAACGAGCAGTACTTC. Translated: CASSHPGGSSNEQYF.

There are a few counts of this clone. This chain connects TRBV7-8 to TRBJ1-4; D is unresolved. V was clipped by 4 bases and J by 0 bases, with 9 bases between them. Germline V gene sequence: CDR1 SGHVS, CDR2 FQNEAQ. The CDR3 covers 15 residues. The CDR3, as DNA: TGTGCCAGCAGCTCTCGACGGGCAACTAATGAAAAACTGTTTTTT. Amino acid sequence: CASSSRRATNEKLFF.

The chain uses TRBV19 and TRBJ2-7; 15 bases line up with TRBD2. This CDR3 spans 15 amino acids. V was clipped by 6 bases and J by 1 base; unmatched bases: 1. Germline values: CDR1 LNHDA, CDR2 SQIVND (reference sequence). CDR3 loop: CASSGLAGGSYEQYF. The CDR3 DNA reads as TGTGCCAGTAGCGGACTAGCGGGGGGGTCCTACGAGCAGTACTTC.